These 27 T cell receptor beta chains were all obtained from the same sample, sequenced in a study of blood T cell repertoires in COVID-19 (dated by TCRdb to the early 2020s). Receptors were amplified or captured by the immunoSEQ multiplex PCR assay. The table comes from immuneACCESS by way of TCRdb, which keeps in-frame sequences with V and J called. Part of the clones is missing from these tables; in studies checked, under half for an unresolved V gene and the rest for unknown reasons. For this sample there are approximately 250,000 clones; roughly 84% appear just once. Of the sample, around 7.8% falls within the top ten clones. Sequencing used peripheral blood. These receptors were taken from a human donor in a cohort sampled during active COVID-19.

The chain links TRBV5-4 to TRBJ2-7, with a tentative D call TRBD2 (6 bases). Germline loops: CDR1 SGHNT, CDR2 YYREEE (reference sequence). The CDR3 loop spans 14 amino acids. V was clipped by 2 bases and J by 1 base, with 10 bases between them. The CDR3 protein is CASSLGGASYEQYF. CDR3 sequence (DNA): TGTGCCAGCAGCTTAGGAGGGGCGTCCTACGAGCAGTACTTC.

The chain carries TRBV5-1 and TRBJ1-2, with 8 bases that match TRBD1. The germline gives CDR1 SGHRS, CDR2 YFSETQ. The J segment lost 8 bases and the V segment lost 2 bases, leaving 11 bases of the junction unmatched. CDR3 length equals 15 residues. In DNA form, the CDR3 reads TGCGCCAGCAGCTTAGCGTCCAGGGGGCTAAGCGGCTACACCTTC. This gives the protein CASSLASRGLSGYTF.

CDR3 sequence reads: CASSFPRDRLNEKLFF. CDR3 bases: TGTGCCAGCAGTTTCCCCCGGGACAGACTTAATGAAAAACTGTTTTTT. The chain combines TRBV28 with TRBJ1-4; 7 nucleotides line up with TRBD1. The CDR3 is 16 amino acids. Per germline, CDR1 MDHEN and CDR2 SYDVKM. V trimming: 3 bases; J trimming: 4 bases; junction bases outside the gene matches: 8.

This rearrangement joins TRBV10-2 to TRBJ2-2, with TRBD1 matching 7 bases. CDR3 length: 15 residues. With V trimmed by 8 bases and J by 2 bases, 8 bases remained unmatched. CDR1 is WSHSY, CDR2 SAAADI, per germline. CDR3 loop: CASLDWTGNTGELFF. CDR3 DNA sequence: TGCGCCAGCCTTGACTGGACAGGCAACACCGGGGAGCTGTTTTTT.

The chain carries TRBV5-1 and TRBJ1-5; tentative D call: TRBD1 (6 bases). Germline CDR1 is SGHRS and CDR2 is YFSETQ. Trimming took off 4 bases at V and 0 bases at J, with 11 bases between the two ends. The CDR3 spans 15 residues. Written as DNA, the CDR3 is TGCGCCAGCAGCGTAACAGGGTATAGCAATCAGCCCCAGCATTTT. The encoded protein is CASSVTGYSNQPQHF. The variable domain in full, completed from reference TRBV5-1 and TRBJ1-5, reads KAGVTQTPRYLIKTRGQQVTLSCSPISGHRSVSWYQQTPGQGLQFLFEYFSETQRNKGNFPGRFSGRQFSNSRSEMNVSTLELGDSALYLCASSVTGYSNQPQHFGDGTRLSIL.

This clone has only one observation. The chain uses TRBV7-9 and TRBJ1-1, with 9 positions matching TRBD1. CDR3 size: 14 residues. With V trimmed by 4 bases and J by 10 bases, 10 bases remained unmatched. Germline assignment: CDR1 SEHNR and CDR2 FQNEAQ (reference sequence). The CDR3 protein is CASSSGEDRGRAFF. CDR3 bases: TGTGCCAGCAGCTCAGGGGAGGACAGGGGACGAGCTTTCTTT.

This rearrangement joins TRBV10-1 to TRBJ1-5; tentatively, D is TRBD1 (5 bases). This CDR3 region has 15 residues. Trimming took off 6 bases at V and 7 bases at J, with 19 bases between the two ends. Germline loops: CDR1 WNHNN, CDR2 SYGVQD (reference sequence). CDR3 residues: CASSAPGVAPQPQHF. In DNA form, the CDR3 reads TGCGCCAGCAGCGCCCCGGGGGTCGCTCCGCAGCCCCAGCATTTT.

The chain recombines TRBV6-5 with TRBJ2-5; 7 nucleotides agree with TRBD1. Trimming cost V 2 bases and J 2 bases; bases outside gene matches: 5. CDR3 length: 15 residues. Germline CDR1 reads MNHEY; CDR2 reads SVGAGI. The CDR3 bases are TGTGCCAGCAGTTACCGGACAGGACAACAAGAGACCCAGTACTTC. Translating it yields CASSYRTGQQETQYF.

V and J are TRBV27 and TRBJ1-5, with TRBD1 identical over 7 bases. V trimming: 3 bases; J trimming: 2 bases; junction bases outside the gene matches: 7. CDR3 length equals 16 residues. CDR1 MNHEY and CDR2 SMNVEV come from the germline V gene (reference sequence). CDR3 region: CASSLRQGRGNQPQHF. In DNA form, the CDR3 reads TGTGCCAGCAGTTTGCGACAGGGCCGGGGCAATCAGCCCCAGCATTTT.

The chain combines TRBV7-2 with TRBJ2-7; 10 nucleotides align to TRBD1. The V segment lost 5 bases and the J segment 5 bases; nucleotides outside the gene matches: 6. The germline V gene has CDR1 SGHTA and CDR2 FQGNSA. This CDR3 contains 14 residues. The CDR3 sequence is CASSRTGGINEQYF. The CDR3 DNA follows: TGTGCCAGCAGCCGGACAGGGGGTATCAACGAGCAGTACTTC.

The chain employs TRBV5-5 and TRBJ2-7, with D possibly being TRBD1 (6 bases). The CDR3 totals 14 residues. V was pared by 1 base and J by 0 bases, with 8 bases between. The germline gives CDR1 SGHKS, CDR2 YYEKEE (reference sequence). The CDR3 region has the DNA TGTGCCAGCAGCTTGACAGGGCCCTCCTACGAGCAGTACTTC. This sequence encodes CASSLTGPSYEQYF.

The rearrangement joins TRBV28 to TRBJ1-5; D remains unclear. This CDR3 is 15 amino acids long. Between the trimmed V and J ends, which lost 5 bases and 4 bases, there was a span of 15 bases. Germline V gene sequence: CDR1 MDHEN, CDR2 SYDVKM. CDR3 residues: CASSTLRGVNQPQHF. CDR3 nucleotides: TGTGCCAGCAGTACACTACGGGGAGTAAATCAGCCCCAGCATTTT. Full variable domain (rest looked up from reference TRBV28 and TRBJ1-5): DVKVTQSSRYLVKRTGEKVFLECVQDMDHENMFWYRQDPGLGLRLIYFSYDVKMKEKGDIPEGYSVSREKKERFSLILESASTNQTSMYLCASSTLRGVNQPQHFGDGTRLSIL.

The genes are TRBV4-3 and TRBJ2-1; 9 nucleotides match TRBD2. This CDR3 comprises 16 residues. Trimming cost V 1 base and J 2 bases; bases outside gene matches: 3. From germline, CDR1 is LGHNA and CDR2 YSLEER. CDR3 DNA sequence: TGCGCCAGCAGCCAAGGACTAGCGGAACCCTACAATGAGCAGTTCTTC. It specifies CASSQGLAEPYNEQFF.

The chain couples TRBV3-1 (or the pseudogene TRBV3-2) to TRBJ1-1, with 9 bases that match TRBD1. The CDR3 covers 15 residues. J was trimmed by 5 bases and V by 6 bases; bases with no gene match: 10. CDR1 and CDR2 (germline): LGHDT, YNNKEL (reference sequence). In nucleotides, the CDR3 is TGTGCCAGCAGACCTAACACAGGGGGCTGGACTGAAGCTTTCTTT. This sequence encodes CASRPNTGGWTEAFF.

This clone has just a few counts. V is TRBV5-4 and J is TRBJ1-2, with a tentative D call TRBD1 (5 bases). The CDR3 totals 13 residues. With 4 bases removed from V and 3 bases from J, the gap between germline ends came to 10 bases. CDR1 is SGHNT, CDR2 YYREEE, per germline (reference sequence). The CDR3 sequence: CASSAGTDYGYTF. DNA of the CDR3: TGTGCCAGCAGCGCGGGGACGGACTATGGCTACACCTTC.

The J gene is TRBJ2-3, the V gene TRBV6-4; D gene unclear. V was shortened by 5 bases and J by 0 bases, with 6 bases between the two germline ends. CDR3 length: 13 amino acids. Germline loops: CDR1 MRHNA, CDR2 SNTAGT. CDR3 nucleotide sequence: TGTGCCAGCAGTATTGGCAGCACAGATACGCAGTATTTT. The encoded protein is CASSIGSTDTQYF.

V usage is TRBV13 and J usage is TRBJ2-2; D is possibly TRBD2 (5 bases). Germline V lookup: CDR1 PRHDT, CDR2 FYEKMQ (reference sequence). Trimming pared 1 base from V and 7 bases from J, leaving 16 bases between. This CDR3 comprises 16 residues. The CDR3 here is CASSLAGGLANGELFF. CDR3 bases: TGTGCCAGCAGCTTAGCCGGTGGGCTAGCCAACGGGGAGCTGTTTTTT.

The rearrangement links TRBV6-2 or TRBV6-3 to TRBJ1-3; the match to TRBD1 covers 7 bases. V was clipped by 5 bases and J by 2 bases; unmatched bases: 6. CDR1 and CDR2 (germline): MNHEY, SVGEGT. The CDR3 consists of 15 residues. In DNA form, the CDR3 reads TGTGCCAGCAGTAGACCAAGGGGGCCTGGAAACACCATATATTTT. Translating gives CASSRPRGPGNTIYF.

This sequence joins TRBV15 and TRBJ2-1; 7 bases line up with TRBD2. The CDR3 consists of 14 residues. CDR1 is LNHNV, CDR2 YYDKDF, per germline (reference sequence). V trimming: 1 base; J trimming: 7 bases; junction bases outside the gene matches: 4. CDR3 nucleotide sequence: TGTGCCACCAGCAGAGTTGGGGGGGGAAATGAGCAGTTCTTC. This sequence encodes CATSRVGGGNEQFF.

The CDR3 is CASSEAWAASYEQYF. The CDR3 DNA follows: TGTGCCAGCAGTGAAGCTTGGGCAGCTTCCTACGAGCAGTACTTC. The rearrangement uses TRBV6-1 and TRBJ2-7; D is unresolved. Germline CDR1 and CDR2: MNHNS and SASEGT. Deletions cut 0 bases from V and 1 base from J, with 10 bases between. There are 15 residues in the CDR3.

This chain links TRBV5-1 with TRBJ1-2, with D unclear. The germline V and J ends were trimmed by 0 bases and 7 bases, with 13 bases remaining between them. There are 14 residues in the CDR3. The germline V gene encodes CDR1 SGHRS and CDR2 YFSETQ. CDR3 protein: CASSLGLGSLGYTF. The CDR3 region has the DNA TGCGCCAGCAGCTTGGGTTTGGGCAGCCTTGGCTACACCTTC.

This clone was observed a single time. The chain joins TRBV18 to TRBJ2-1, with TRBD2 identical over 9 bases. From germline, CDR1 is KGHSH and CDR2 LQKENI. V lost 4 bases, J lost 5 bases, and 3 bases stayed unmatched. This CDR3 contains 14 residues. CDR3 region: CASSRLADNNEQFF. DNA of the CDR3: TGTGCCAGCTCACGACTAGCGGACAACAATGAGCAGTTCTTC.

This chain connects TRBV5-1 to TRBJ1-4, with 10 nucleotides matching TRBD1. Germline lookup yields CDR1 SGHRS and CDR2 YFSETQ. V gave up 0 bases and J gave up 5 bases; unmatched junction bases: 4. The CDR3 length is 16 residues. The CDR3 nucleotides read TGCGCCAGCAGCTTGGGACAGGGGGCTCAAAATGAAAAACTGTTTTTT. Amino acid sequence: CASSLGQGAQNEKLFF. Full variable domain (missing parts from reference TRBV5-1 and TRBJ1-4): KAGVTQTPRYLIKTRGQQVTLSCSPISGHRSVSWYQQTPGQGLQFLFEYFSETQRNKGNFPGRFSGRQFSNSRSEMNVSTLELGDSALYLCASSLGQGAQNEKLFFGSGTQLSVL.

The CDR3 DNA reads TGTGCCAGCAGACCCCGAGGATTCCCCGGGACTAGCGACCTTAGGGGTGAGCAGTTCTTC. Its protein product is CASRPRGFPGTSDLRGEQFF. The genes are TRBV27 and TRBJ2-1; TRBD2 matches 10 bases. The V segment lost 6 bases and the J segment 9 bases; nucleotides outside the gene matches: 26. The CDR3 spans 20 residues. The V gene's germline CDR1 is MNHEY and CDR2 SMNVEV (reference sequence).

The chain uses TRBV7-9 and TRBJ1-6; D not resolved. Germline CDR1 reads SEHNR; CDR2 reads FQNEAQ (reference sequence). The ends were cut back, 8 bases at V and 6 bases at J, with 11 bases in the middle. The CDR3 spans 13 residues. Here the CDR3 reads CASVRDFNSPLHF. As DNA, the CDR3 is TGTGCCAGCGTCCGGGATTTTAATTCACCCCTCCACTTT. Variable domain in full (rest from reference TRBV7-9 and TRBJ1-6): DTGVSQNPRHKITKRGQNVTFRCDPISEHNRLYWYRQTLGQGPEFLTYFQNEAQLEKSRLLSDRFSAERPKGSFSTLEIQRTEQGDSAMYLCASVRDFNSPLHFGNGTRLTVT.

The chain recombines TRBV5-6 with TRBJ2-7; D perhaps matches TRBD1 (6 bases). Germline V lookup: CDR1 SGHDT, CDR2 YYEEEE. Trimming took 7 bases from V and 0 from J, leaving 11 bases between them. This CDR3 is 13 amino acids long. This CDR3 is CASFRQVSYEQYF. The CDR3 region has the DNA TGTGCCAGCTTTCGACAGGTCTCCTACGAGCAGTACTTC. Based on the CDR3 plus reference TRBV5-6 and TRBJ2-7, the full variable domain is DAGVTQSPTHLIKTRGQQVTLRCSPKSGHDTVSWYQQALGQGPQFIFQYYEEEERQRGNFPDRFSGHQFPNYSSELNVNALLLGDSALYLCASFRQVSYEQYFGPGTRLTVT.

Comments on this clone: An end of the junction does not agree with germline; a read error may underlie this. The rearrangement links TRBV10-1 to TRBJ2-5, with a weak D call TRBD1 (5 bases). The CDR3 is made up of 14 amino acids. Germline assignment: CDR1 WNHNN and CDR2 SYGVQD (reference sequence). The CDR3 bases are TGCGCCAGCAGTGATCCCGGACACCAAAAGACCCAGTACTTC. This gives the protein CASSDPGHQKTQYF.